The entry that follows covers one T cell receptor (beta chain) sequence. The same CDR3 is also encoded by other DNA sequences in this sample. This sample was included in a study of blood T cell repertoires in COVID-19. Study-level background: Both acute and convalescent COVID-19 samples were obtained from the United States, Italy and Spain.

TCRdb's table, derived via immunoSEQ multiplex PCR, lists solely in-frame clones and lacks some. Of fewer than 350,000 clones listed, around 81% were seen once; the top ten hold around 2.9%. V was cut by 2 bases and J by 5 bases, with 6 bases left in between. Looked up from germline, CDR1 is SQVTM and CDR2 is ANQGSEA. The CDR3 runs to 11 residues. Source material: peripheral blood. The rearrangement uses TRBV29-1 and TRBJ1-2; tentatively, D is TRBD1 (5 bases). This TCR was sampled from a woman aged 60-70 years with active or convalescent COVID-19. CDR3 region: CSVERGYGYTF. CDR3 DNA sequence: TGCAGCGTTGAACGGGGGTATGGCTACACCTTC.